Listed here are 10 T cell receptor beta chains from one sample, sequenced in a study of blood T cells in healthy people across ages. A second PCR of about 6 to 11 cycles used a sample-barcoded 5' primer and a J-beta primer mix. TCRdb processed the 5' RACE reads anew with MiXCR; each CDR3 protein has one entry. The sample shows about 280,000 distinct CDR3 sequences, roughly 26% of them seen only once. The sample consisted of blood. The receptors were sampled from a woman in her seventies in good health.

There are a few counts of this clonotype. V and J are TRBV6-1 and TRBJ2-1, with TRBD2 as a possible D gene (6 bases). The CDR3 extends over 16 amino acids. The germline V gene has CDR1 MNHNS and CDR2 SASEGT. The ends were cut back, 7 bases at V and 2 bases at J, with 18 bases in the middle. CDR3 DNA sequence: TGTGCCAGCATCGAAAATCTAGCGAGACCCTACAATGAGCAGTTCTTC. Its translation is CASIENLARPYNEQFF.

This clonotype appeared once. The chain uses TRBV5-1 and TRBJ1-4; D possibly corresponds to TRBD1 (6 bases). Germline CDR1 SGHRS, CDR2 YFSETQ. The CDR3 consists of 15 residues. V lost 3 bases and J lost 3, with 12 bases in between. For the CDR3, the DNA is TGCGCCAGCAGCTCGGGGGACACAGCTAATGAAAAACTGTTTTTT. It codes for CASSSGDTANEKLFF.

The chain recombines TRBV7-3 with TRBJ2-1; no clear D. The J call may be in error: the DNA end matches TRBJ2-5 better. The CDR3 runs to 11 residues. Germline CDR1 is SGHTA and CDR2 is FQGTGA. CDR3 residues: CASSRVSSQYF. The CDR3, as DNA: TGTGCCAGCAGCCGAGTTAGTTCCCAGTACTTC.

This clonotype was observed a single time. V is TRBV7-6 and J is TRBJ1-1, with a tentative D call TRBD1 (5 bases). The length of the CDR3 is 15 residues. Trimming took off 5 bases at V and 4 bases at J, with 17 bases between the two ends. Germline V gene lookup returns CDR1 SGHVS and CDR2 FNYEAQ. The DNA for the CDR3 is TGTGCCAGCAGCCCTTCCCTAGGGGTCGGCACTGAAGCTTTCTTT. It is translated as CASSPSLGVGTEAFF. Together with reference TRBV7-6 and TRBJ1-1, the CDR3 gives the full variable domain: GAGVSQSPRYKVTKRGQDVALRCDPISGHVSLYWYRQALGQGPEFLTYFNYEAQQDKSGLPNDRFSAERPEGSISTLTIQRTEQRDSAMYRCASSPSLGVGTEAFFGQGTRLTVV.

This chain joins TRBV4-3 and TRBJ2-3; the D gene is possibly TRBD1 (6 bases). The V gene's germline CDR1 is LGHNA and CDR2 YSLEER. Trimming shortened V by 7 bases and J by 0 bases, and 14 bases separated the two germline ends. There are 15 residues in the CDR3. CDR3 in DNA: TGCGCCAGCACAATGGGGACACTTAGCACAGATACGCAGTATTTT. Protein product: CASTMGTLSTDTQYF.

This clonotype was detected a few times. The chain uses TRBV4-1 and TRBJ1-1; 7 nucleotides agree with TRBD1. The CDR3 contains 16 residues. CDR1 MGHRA and CDR2 YSYEKL come from the germline V gene. Trimming removed 5 bases from V and 1 base from J; junction bases left unmatched: 10. The CDR3: CASSSTWGQSNTEAFF. The DNA for the CDR3 is TGCGCCAGCAGCTCTACTTGGGGACAGTCGAACACTGAAGCTTTCTTT.

This clonotype has only a few counts. The chain uses TRBV20-1 and TRBJ1-4; D gene ambiguous. The germline gives CDR1 DFQATT, CDR2 SNEGSKA (reference sequence). The CDR3 sequence is 14 residues long. The germline V and J ends were trimmed by 5 bases and 0 bases, with 10 bases remaining between them. CDR3 DNA sequence: TGCAGTGCTCCCAACGGAGCAACTAATGAAAAACTGTTTTTT. Amino acid sequence: CSAPNGATNEKLFF.

This clonotype was observed at least ten times. V and J are TRBV10-2 and TRBJ2-5, with 7 bases that match TRBD2. The CDR3 totals 14 residues. The V gene end was trimmed by 6 bases and the J gene end by 5 bases; junction bases not matched to a gene: 9. Germline V gene lookup returns CDR1 WSHSY and CDR2 SAAADI. DNA of the CDR3: TGCGCCAGCAGATCCGGGACTACCACGGAGACCCAGTACTTC. This encodes CASRSGTTTETQYF.

CDR3 coding DNA: TGTGCCAGCACCATAACCCCCGGGACCCCAAGCCAGTTCTTC. It yields the protein CASTITPGTPSQFF. The gene calls are TRBV11-1 and TRBJ2-1; D is tentatively TRBD1 or TRBD2 (5 bases each). The CDR3 covers 14 residues. Trimming took 7 bases from V and 13 from J, leaving 23 bases between them. Germline lookup yields CDR1 SGHAT and CDR2 FQDESV (reference sequence).

The chain joins TRBV20-1 to TRBJ1-5, with D perhaps matching TRBD1 (5 bases). Germline CDR1 and CDR2: DFQATT and SNEGSKA (reference sequence). Deletions cut 5 bases from V and 2 bases from J, with 19 bases between. The CDR3 consists of 16 residues. The CDR3 reads CSAETTAPGRNQPQHF. DNA for the CDR3: TGCAGTGCTGAGACGACAGCCCCGGGTCGCAATCAGCCCCAGCATTTT.